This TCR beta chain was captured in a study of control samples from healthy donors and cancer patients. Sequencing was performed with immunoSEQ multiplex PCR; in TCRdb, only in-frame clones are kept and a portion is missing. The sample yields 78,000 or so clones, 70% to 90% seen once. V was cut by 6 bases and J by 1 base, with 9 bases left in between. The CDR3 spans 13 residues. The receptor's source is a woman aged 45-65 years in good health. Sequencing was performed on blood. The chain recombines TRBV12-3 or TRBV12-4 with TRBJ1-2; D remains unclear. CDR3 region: CASSLTLNYGYTF. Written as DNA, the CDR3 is TGTGCCAGCAGCCTGACTCTTAACTATGGCTACACCTTC.